This TCR beta chain was documented in a study of blood T cell repertoires in COVID-19. Background on the study: Sample material is recorded as cDNA or gDNA derived from T cells, B-cell-depleted T cells, or PBMCs.

Those who participated ranged in age from roughly 18 to 100 years and resided in about two dozen US areas. Participant-reported clinical history was the basis for cohort assignment. A note on this clone: A read error may produce the germline difference seen at one junction end.

The CDR3 is 12 amino acids. Germline values: CDR1 KGHSH, CDR2 LQKENI. Data came from immunoSEQ multiplex PCR; TCRdb stores just in-frame clones and leaves some out. The data contain about 300,000 clones, nearly 90% of them singletons. The material sequenced was PBMCs or T cells enriched from blood (not recorded which). The gene calls are TRBV18 and TRBJ2-7, with 7 positions matching TRBD1. The TCR originated in a woman between 50 and 59 years old who had been exposed to COVID-19. DNA of the CDR3: TGTGCCAGCTCACCGTCTTCGACAGGGCAAGACTTC. Translating gives CASSPSSTGQDF.